One and the same sample provided the 6 T cell receptor beta chains below, sequenced in a study of cytomegalovirus exposure and HLA in healthy donors. PCR involved 60 Vbeta and 13 Jbeta primers. Method: immunoSEQ multiplex PCR; TCRdb's copy keeps in-frame clones and lacks some. The data show 200,000 to 300,000 clones, 78% seen once. Source material: PBMCs. The receptors derive from a boy younger than 18 in good health and CMV-seronegative.

The sample holds a few counts of this clone. The sample holds other DNA sequences that translate to the same CDR3. The V call is TRBV19, the J call TRBJ2-3; D is uncertain. This CDR3 contains 13 residues. Between the trimmed V and J ends, which lost 3 bases and 1 base, there was a span of 5 bases. Germline CDR1 and CDR2: LNHDA and SQIVND (reference sequence). The CDR3 protein is CASSIQGTDTQYF. Here the CDR3 DNA reads TGTGCCAGTAGTATTCAGGGCACAGATACGCAGTATTTT.

The J gene is TRBJ1-5, the V gene TRBV7-9, with 10 bases fitting TRBD1. The CDR3 sequence is 16 residues long. The ends lost 5 bases at V and 2 bases at J; junction bases unmatched: 6. Germline V gives CDR1 SEHNR, CDR2 FQNEAQ (reference sequence). The chain's CDR3 is CASSPGTGVRNQPQHF. CDR3 nucleotides: TGTGCCAGCAGCCCTGGGACAGGGGTGCGCAATCAGCCCCAGCATTTT.

CDR3 in amino acids: CASSLALAGANEQFF. DNA of the CDR3: TGCGCCAGCAGCTTGGCACTAGCGGGAGCCAATGAGCAGTTCTTC. This chain joins TRBV5-1 and TRBJ2-1; 11 bases align to TRBD2. Germline V gene sequence: CDR1 SGHRS, CDR2 YFSETQ. This CDR3 comprises 15 residues. Trimming at V came to 0 bases and at J to 6 bases, leaving 2 bases not matched to a gene.

This clone was seen a single time. The genes are TRBV6-1 and TRBJ1-6, with 7 bases identical to TRBD1. The ends lost 11 bases at V and 5 bases at J; junction bases unmatched: 6. The CDR3 covers 13 residues. The germline V gene encodes CDR1 MNHNS and CDR2 SASEGT. This CDR3 reads CASGTANNSPLHF. The CDR3 DNA follows: TGTGCCTCCGGGACAGCTAATAATTCACCCCTCCACTTT.

The rearrangement joins TRBV5-1 to TRBJ1-1; 7 bases agree with TRBD1. CDR1 and CDR2 (germline): SGHRS, YFSETQ. This CDR3 is built from 15 residues. The V gene end was trimmed by 5 bases and the J gene end by 0 bases; junction bases not matched to a gene: 7. Here the CDR3 DNA reads TGCGCCAGCAGGCTAGGGACAGCGATGAACACTGAAGCTTTCTTT. This translates into CASRLGTAMNTEAFF.

The chain has TRBV4-2 and TRBJ2-3; TRBD2 matches at 9 bases. The CDR3 runs to 17 residues. V lost 4 bases to trimming and J lost 4 bases; unmatched junction nucleotides: 12. Germline CDR1 and CDR2: LGHNA and YNFKEQ. In DNA form, the CDR3 reads TGTGCCAGCAGCCTCACTGGCGGGAGGGCCTCTCCAGATACGCAGTATTTT. This encodes CASSLTGGRASPDTQYF.